The source of this TCR beta chain is a study of cytomegalovirus exposure and HLA in healthy donors. Notes on the study in general: Later analysis placed DRB1 highest and HLA-C lowest in TCR association rates, which differed by HLA locus. The study put 150 to 200 TCR beta chains on its list as cytomegalovirus-associated.

CDR1 SGDLS and CDR2 YYNGEE come from the germline V gene. V dropped 2 bases and J dropped 0 bases, with 6 bases sitting between them. The CDR3 runs to 14 residues. The PCR employed 60 Vbeta primers together with 13 Jbeta primers. The method was immunoSEQ multiplex PCR; TCRdb's version includes in-frame clones alone and lacks a portion of them. The sample has approximately 220,000 clones; roughly 80% are singletons. Details on this clone: Antigen specificity is unknown.

The chain recombines TRBV9 with TRBJ1-3; D unclear. Sequencing used PBMCs. The TCR sequence derives from a middle-aged man in good health and CMV-seronegative. For the CDR3, the DNA is TGTGCCAGCAGCGTCCCGTCCTCTGGAAACACCATATATTTT. Encoded protein: CASSVPSSGNTIYF.